These T cell receptor beta chains were read from a single sample in a study of blood T cells in healthy people across ages. In TCRdb, the 5' RACE reads were re-called with MiXCR into one record per CDR3 protein. Counted here are over a million distinct CDR3 sequences, roughly 45% occurring once; the ten biggest clones make up 15% to 20%. The sample was blood. The receptor set was obtained from an older woman in good health. Each CDR3 is given without its conserved first and last residue. Fields, in order: V gene, CDR3 length, CDR3 protein.

TRBV18 | 14 | ASSSSPGRTNEKLF
TRBV27 | 11 | ASSWTATDTQY
TRBV5-1 | 14 | ASSLGALAGLNEQY
TRBV6-2/TRBV6-3 | 11 | ASSRDFANEQF
TRBV4-2 | 15 | ASSQDLNMPVGEKLF
TRBV30 | 12 | AWSRGQGYYEQY
TRBV7-9 | 14 | ASSSIPRGANTEAF
TRBV25-1 | 13 | ASSEDNRALASAF
TRBV9 | 13 | ASSVDGTVGSEQY
TRBV7-9 | 12 | ASSSMDLQETQY
TRBV4-2 | 14 | ASSQSPLLGQETQY
TRBV7-9 | 14 | ASSSVGQGLSDEQY
TRBV2 | 12 | ASSGLASYNEQF
TRBV29-1 | 12 | SVQLGAGANVLT
TRBV5-1 | 11 | ASSWGGRTEAF
TRBV20-1 | 12 | SARGNVGGNEQY